The present entry profiles one T cell receptor (beta chain) with its context. Its antigen is as yet unknown. The data were obtained in a study of response to subunit inactivated influenza vaccine. Study observations and caveats: Few additional T cells are recruited per seasonal influenza vaccination, authors suggested.

TCRdb called the RT-PCR reads again in MiXCR, with one record for every CDR3 protein. This sample has roughly 760,000 distinct CDR3 sequences, with approximately 21% found just once. The CDR3 loop spans 15 amino acids. From germline, CDR1 is LGHNA and CDR2 YSLEER. After removal of 1 base from V and 5 bases from J, the junction contained 5 bases not matched to a gene. The source was PBMCs from blood, collected 5 days after vaccination. The receptor was derived from a man aged 50 or older who received an inactivated influenza vaccine. This rearrangement joins TRBV4-3 to TRBJ1-2, with TRBD1 matching 9 bases. The CDR3 loop is CASSQADRGGYGYTF. As DNA, the CDR3 is TGCGCCAGCAGCCAAGCTGACAGGGGGGGTTATGGCTACACCTTC.